This T cell receptor (beta chain) was retrieved from a study of cytomegalovirus exposure and HLA in healthy donors. The PCR ran on 60 Vbeta and 13 Jbeta primers. TCRdb keeps only in-frame clones here, not all; method: immunoSEQ multiplex PCR. The sample yields about 120,000 clones, roughly 69% seen once. On this clone itself: Its antigen is still unknown.

V was shortened by 3 bases and J by 3 bases, with 8 bases between the two germline ends. This CDR3 is 13 amino acids long. Germline V lookup: CDR1 SGHTA, CDR2 FQGTGA. Findings of the study overall: The authors later found most CMV-associated TCR beta chains appeared HLA-restricted. 87-base-pair reads could not separate some V segments, including TRBV6-2 and TRBV6-3.

The sample taken for sequencing was PBMCs. The receptor's source is a woman aged 40 to 50 in good health and CMV-seropositive. This chain uses TRBV7-3 with TRBJ1-1; D is undetermined. DNA for the CDR3: TGTGCCAGCAGCTTGGCAGGCGACACTGAAGCTTTCTTT. Encoded protein: CASSLAGDTEAFF.